Included here is one TCR beta chain sequence, with context. These data belong to a study of shared clonotypes between healthy human individuals. Sequencing was performed with immunoSEQ multiplex PCR; in TCRdb, only in-frame clones are kept and a portion is missing. The sample has 1,400,000 or so clones, 98% to 99% seen once; the top ten hold 0.36%. The V end was cut by 2 bases, the J end by 3 bases, with 6 bases between. The V gene's germline CDR1 is SGHKS and CDR2 YYEKEE (reference sequence). The CDR3 runs 12 residues. The sequence was collected from a man aged 30 to 39 in good health. The sample consisted of naive CD4+ T cells sorted from blood. As for subset: CD45RA+ positively selected. The chain uses TRBV5-5 and TRBJ2-7; the D is unclear. In nucleotides, the CDR3 is TGTGCCAGCAGCTTCTTCGACTACGAGCAGTACTTC. This encodes CASSFFDYEQYF.